This TCR beta chain was sequenced during a study of molecular identifiers for immune sequencing clone quantification. Both previously described methods and listed TCR primers were employed to make bulk TCR libraries. Using its own MiXCR run on the PCR reads, TCRdb lists one record per CDR3 protein. The table has approximately 35,000 distinct CDR3 sequences, under 20% seen once. Study-level results: Clones that exceeded 20 RNA copies held over 99% of effector molecules, yet under 1% in naive cells. A shared barcode on identical TCR molecules could lead to underestimated sizes for highly expanded clones.

This clonotype occurred many times. The antigen is not known. CD8+CD4-CCR7+CD45RA+ sorting gave the naive CD8 T cells. The receptor's source is a human donor in good health. Some libraries in this study had Jurkat cell RNA spiked in. Sequenced sample: naive CD8+ T cells from blood, with Jurkat cell RNA spiked in. The subset was: FACS-sorted CD8+CD4-CCR7+CD45RA+ naive T cells.

CDR3 bases: TGTGCCAGCAGCCAGTATCAGGGGGCGGCCTACGAGCAGTACTTC. Translated: CASSQYQGAAYEQYF. The chain has TRBV14 and TRBJ2-7; 8 positions match TRBD1. J lost 2 bases, V lost 3 bases, and 6 bases had no gene match. This CDR3 comprises 15 residues. Germline V lookup: CDR1 SGHDN, CDR2 FVKESK.